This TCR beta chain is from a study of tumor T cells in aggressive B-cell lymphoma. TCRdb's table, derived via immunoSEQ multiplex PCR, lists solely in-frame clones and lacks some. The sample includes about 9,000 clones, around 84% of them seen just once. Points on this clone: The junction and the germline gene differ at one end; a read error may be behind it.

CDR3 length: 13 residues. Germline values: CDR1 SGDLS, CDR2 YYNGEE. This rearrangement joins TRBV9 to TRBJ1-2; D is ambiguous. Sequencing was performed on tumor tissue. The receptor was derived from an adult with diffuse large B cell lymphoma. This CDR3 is CASSGGIYPAWGF. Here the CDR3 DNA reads TGTGCCAGCAGCGGAGGGATTTATCCGGCATGGGGCTTC.